The T cell receptor beta chain under discussion was sequenced for a study of shared clonotypes between healthy human individuals. General study results and limits: Against clonotypes common to all four donors, non-shared ones had lower generation probabilities. Sorted-subset samples were not fully sequenced, rarefaction indicated. Several donors shared approximately 5% of their naive CD4 clonotypes.

Trimming left V 5 bases short and J 5 bases short, with 7 bases between. The CDR3 length is 12 residues. The germline V gene has CDR1 LNHNV and CDR2 YYDKDF (reference sequence). Comments on this clone: Its antigen remains unknown.

Clones were sequenced by immunoSEQ multiplex PCR, and TCRdb holds only the in-frame ones, with some missing. The profile shows 950,000 to 1,100,000 clones, approximately 78% of them singletons. The donors, healthy adults who were HIV-negative, had experienced no recent acute infections or vaccinations. Sequencing used memory CD4+ T cells from PBMCs. This sample's subset: CD45RA-negative fraction. J is TRBJ1-5 and V is TRBV15, with D possibly matching TRBD1 (6 bases). The clonotype originates from a man between 18 and 35 years old in good health. Some clones in this sample may be carry-over from other donors' samples. In DNA, the CDR3 is TGTGCCACCAGCGAGGGGGATCAGCCCCAGCATTTT. Its protein is CATSEGDQPQHF.